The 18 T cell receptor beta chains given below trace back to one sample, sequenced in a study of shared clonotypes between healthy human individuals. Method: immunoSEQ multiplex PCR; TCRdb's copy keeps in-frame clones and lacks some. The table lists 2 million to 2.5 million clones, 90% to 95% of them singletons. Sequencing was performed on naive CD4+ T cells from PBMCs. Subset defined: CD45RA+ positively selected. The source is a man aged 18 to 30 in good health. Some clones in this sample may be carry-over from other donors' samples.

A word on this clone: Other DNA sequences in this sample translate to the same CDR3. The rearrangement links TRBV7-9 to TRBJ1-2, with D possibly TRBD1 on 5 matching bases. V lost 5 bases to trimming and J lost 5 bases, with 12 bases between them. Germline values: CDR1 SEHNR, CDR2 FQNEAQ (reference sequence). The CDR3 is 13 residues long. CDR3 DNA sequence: TGTGCCAGCAGCCGGGACTCAAATTATGGCTACACCTTC. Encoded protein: CASSRDSNYGYTF.

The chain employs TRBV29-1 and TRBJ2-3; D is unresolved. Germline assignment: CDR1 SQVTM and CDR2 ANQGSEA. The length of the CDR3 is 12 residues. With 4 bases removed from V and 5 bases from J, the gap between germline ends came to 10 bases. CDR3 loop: CSVGQSEDTQYF. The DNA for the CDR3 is TGCAGCGTTGGGCAATCGGAAGATACGCAGTATTTT.

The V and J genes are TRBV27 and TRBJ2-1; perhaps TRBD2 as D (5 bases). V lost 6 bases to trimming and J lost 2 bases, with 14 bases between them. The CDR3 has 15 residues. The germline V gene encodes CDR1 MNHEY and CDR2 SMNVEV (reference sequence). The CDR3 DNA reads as TGTGCCAGCAGGTCAGCGGATGTCCCCTACAATGAGCAGTTCTTC. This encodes CASRSADVPYNEQFF.

CDR3 amino acids: CASRPRQYYNEQFF. The DNA of the CDR3 is TGTGCCAGCAGACCAAGACAATACTACAATGAGCAGTTCTTC. This chain connects TRBV28 to TRBJ2-1; no firm D call. CDR3 size: 14 residues. V shed 6 bases and J shed 3 bases, with 12 bases lying between them. Germline CDR1 reads MDHEN; CDR2 reads SYDVKM. Drawing the rest from reference TRBV28 and TRBJ2-1, the complete variable domain is DVKVTQSSRYLVKRTGEKVFLECVQDMDHENMFWYRQDPGLGLRLIYFSYDVKMKEKGDIPEGYSVSREKKERFSLILESASTNQTSMYLCASRPRQYYNEQFFGPGTRLTVL.

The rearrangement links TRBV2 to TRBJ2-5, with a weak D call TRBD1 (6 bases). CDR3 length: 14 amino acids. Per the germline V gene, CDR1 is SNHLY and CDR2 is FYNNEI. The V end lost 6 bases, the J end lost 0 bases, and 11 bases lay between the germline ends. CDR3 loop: CASRLGQNQETQYF. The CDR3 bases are TGTGCCAGCAGATTAGGACAGAACCAAGAGACCCAGTACTTC.

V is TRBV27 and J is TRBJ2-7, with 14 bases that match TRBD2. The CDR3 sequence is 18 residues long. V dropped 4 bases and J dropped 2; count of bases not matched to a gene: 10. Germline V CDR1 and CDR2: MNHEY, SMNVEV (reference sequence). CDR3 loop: CASSSQGLAGGFPYEQYF. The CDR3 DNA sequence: TGTGCCAGCAGTTCCCAAGGACTAGCGGGAGGATTCCCCTACGAGCAGTACTTC.

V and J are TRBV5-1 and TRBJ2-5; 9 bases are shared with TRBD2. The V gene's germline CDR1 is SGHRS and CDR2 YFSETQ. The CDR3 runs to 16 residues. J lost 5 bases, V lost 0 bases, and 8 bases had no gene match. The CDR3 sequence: CASSLGVAGAQETQYF. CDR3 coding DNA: TGCGCCAGCAGCTTGGGGGTAGCGGGAGCCCAGGAGACCCAGTACTTC.

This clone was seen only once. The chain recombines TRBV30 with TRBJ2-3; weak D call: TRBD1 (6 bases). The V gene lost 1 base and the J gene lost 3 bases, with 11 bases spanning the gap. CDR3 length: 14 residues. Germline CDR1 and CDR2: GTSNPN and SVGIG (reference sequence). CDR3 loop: CAWSEGGTTDTQYF. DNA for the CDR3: TGTGCCTGGAGTGAAGGGGGAACAACAGATACGCAGTATTTT.

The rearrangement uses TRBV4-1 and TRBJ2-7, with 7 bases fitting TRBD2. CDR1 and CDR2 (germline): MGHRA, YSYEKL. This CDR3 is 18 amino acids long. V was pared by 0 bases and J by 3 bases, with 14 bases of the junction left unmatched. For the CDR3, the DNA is TGCGCCAGCAGCCAAGATTTGGTCAGCGGGGTGAGTCACTACGAGCAGTACTTC. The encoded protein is CASSQDLVSGVSHYEQYF.

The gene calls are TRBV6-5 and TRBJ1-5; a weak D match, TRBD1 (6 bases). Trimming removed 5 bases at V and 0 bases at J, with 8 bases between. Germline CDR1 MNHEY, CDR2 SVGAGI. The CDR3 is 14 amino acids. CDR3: CASSRTASNQPQHF. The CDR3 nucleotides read TGTGCCAGCAGTAGGACAGCTAGCAATCAGCCCCAGCATTTT.

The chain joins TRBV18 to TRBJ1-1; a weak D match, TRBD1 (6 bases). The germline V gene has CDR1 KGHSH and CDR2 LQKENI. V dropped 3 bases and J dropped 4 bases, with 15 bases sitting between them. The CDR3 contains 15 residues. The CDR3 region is CASSPETGISTEAFF. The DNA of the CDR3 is TGTGCCAGCTCACCTGAAACAGGGATCAGCACTGAAGCTTTCTTT.

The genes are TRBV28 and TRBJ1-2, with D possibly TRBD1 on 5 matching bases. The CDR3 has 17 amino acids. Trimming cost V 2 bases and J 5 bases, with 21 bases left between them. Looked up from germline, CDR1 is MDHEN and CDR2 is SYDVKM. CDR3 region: CASSLPLGQGGGYGYTF. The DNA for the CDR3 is TGTGCCAGCAGTTTACCCCTCGGGCAGGGAGGTGGTTATGGCTACACCTTC.

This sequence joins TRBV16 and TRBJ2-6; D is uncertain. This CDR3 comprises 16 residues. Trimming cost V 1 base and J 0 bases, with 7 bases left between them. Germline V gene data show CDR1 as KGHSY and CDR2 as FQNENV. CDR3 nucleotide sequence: TGTGCCAGCAGCCAATTTTACATCTCTGGGGCCAACGTCCTGACTTTC. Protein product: CASSQFYISGANVLTF.

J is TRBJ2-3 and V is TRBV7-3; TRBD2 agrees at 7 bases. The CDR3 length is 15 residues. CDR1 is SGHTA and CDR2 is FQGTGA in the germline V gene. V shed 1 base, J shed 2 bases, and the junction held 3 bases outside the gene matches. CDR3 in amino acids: CASSLNAGVTDTQYF. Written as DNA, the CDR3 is TGTGCCAGCAGCTTAAATGCGGGGGTCACAGATACGCAGTATTTT.

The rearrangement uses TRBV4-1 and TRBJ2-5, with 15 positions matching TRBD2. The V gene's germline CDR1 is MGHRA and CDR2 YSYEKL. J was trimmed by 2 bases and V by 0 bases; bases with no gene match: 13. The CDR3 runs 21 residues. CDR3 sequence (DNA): TGCGCCAGCAGCCAAGATAGAGGTTCCGGGACTAGCGGGAGGAGACAAGAGACCCAGTACTTC. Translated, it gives CASSQDRGSGTSGRRQETQYF.

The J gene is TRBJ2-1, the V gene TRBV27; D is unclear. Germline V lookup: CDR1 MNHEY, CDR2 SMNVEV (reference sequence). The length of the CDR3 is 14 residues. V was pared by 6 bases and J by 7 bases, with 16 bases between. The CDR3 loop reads CASSLVKVGNEQFF. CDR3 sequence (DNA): TGTGCCAGCAGCCTCGTAAAGGTGGGGAATGAGCAGTTCTTC.

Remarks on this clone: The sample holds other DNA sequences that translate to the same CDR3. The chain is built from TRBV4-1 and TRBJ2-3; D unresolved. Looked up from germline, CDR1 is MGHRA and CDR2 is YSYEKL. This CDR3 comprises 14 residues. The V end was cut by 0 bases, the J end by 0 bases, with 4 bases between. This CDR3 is CASSQDRSTDTQYF. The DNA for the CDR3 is TGCGCCAGCAGCCAAGATCGTAGCACAGATACGCAGTATTTT.

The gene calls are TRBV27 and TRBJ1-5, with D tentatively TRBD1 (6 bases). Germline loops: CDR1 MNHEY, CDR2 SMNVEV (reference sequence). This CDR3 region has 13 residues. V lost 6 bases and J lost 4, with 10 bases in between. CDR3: CASSKDRNQPQHF. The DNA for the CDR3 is TGTGCCAGCAGCAAAGACAGGAATCAGCCCCAGCATTTT.